What follows is one T cell receptor beta chain and its context. What it recognizes is unknown. This sample stems from a study of human T cells and chemical hapten exposure. The wider study: Patients additionally received therapeutic doses of diphenylcyclopropenone on the scalp once a week, and this continued throughout the approximately 26-week study.

With 1 base clipped from V and 3 bases from J, the junction kept 2 bases outside the gene matches. This CDR3 is 16 amino acids long. Per the germline V gene, CDR1 is LGHNA and CDR2 is YSLEER. Findings of the study overall: Once DPC sensitization occurred, TCRs above 1 in 1000 frequency showed no change. The donors suffered from alopecia, so their immune response may not match that of healthy people.

TCRdb ran MiXCR on the RACE reads and lists one entry per CDR3 protein. The sample holds more than 45,000 distinct CDR3 sequences, 9.5% to 15% seen once. Time point reported: patch test 3, about 24 weeks after DPC sensitization. Treatment: therapeutic diphenylcyclopropenone sensitization with weekly scalp DPC. Material: whole blood, obtained in connection with sensitization to the hapten diphenylcyclopropenone (DPC). The clonotype comes from a young man with alopecia areata. Some clones in this sample may be carry-over from other donors' samples. The V call is TRBV4-3, the J call TRBJ2-7, with 14 bases that match TRBD2. For the CDR3, the DNA is TGCGCCAGCAGCCAAGGAGGGACTAGCGGGGGCTACGAGCAGTACTTC. Its translation: CASSQGGTSGGYEQYF.